These 16 T cell receptor beta chains share one sample of origin, sequenced in a study of blood T cell repertoires in COVID-19. Sequencing used immunoSEQ multiplex PCR; TCRdb keeps in-frame clones, though not all of them. The sample records 120,000 to 150,000 clones, about 90% being singletons. Sequenced: peripheral blood. These receptors all stem from a human donor in a cohort sampled during active COVID-19.

This chain uses TRBV15 with TRBJ2-4; D possibly corresponds to TRBD2 (5 bases). Germline CDR1 reads LNHNV; CDR2 reads YYDKDF (reference sequence). The CDR3 is 12 amino acids. Trimming removed 8 bases from V and 8 bases from J, with 13 bases in between. As DNA, the CDR3 is TGTGCCACCGGGAACAGCGGCGACATTCAGTACTTC. As protein: CATGNSGDIQYF.

To note about this clone: This same CDR3 is encoded by further DNA sequences in the sample. The J gene is TRBJ2-3, the V gene TRBV5-1; D is unclear. Germline CDR1 SGHRS, CDR2 YFSETQ. CDR3 length equals 11 residues. The V end lost 5 bases, the J end lost 6 bases, and 7 bases lay between the germline ends. CDR3: CASSRADTQYF. The CDR3 nucleotides are TGCGCCAGCAGTAGAGCCGATACGCAGTATTTT.

This sequence joins TRBV28 and TRBJ2-7; D possibly corresponds to TRBD2 (7 bases). V lost 6 bases and J 5 bases, leaving 17 bases between the germline ends. CDR3 length: 14 amino acids. Germline CDR1 is MDHEN and CDR2 is SYDVKM. The CDR3: CASRGGGSLHEQYF. Here the CDR3 DNA reads TGTGCCAGCAGGGGAGGGGGGTCTTTGCACGAGCAGTACTTC.

CDR3 DNA sequence: TGTGCCAGTAGTCCCGGGTTCACCAAGGGGCAGACCCAGTACTTC. Its translation is CASSPGFTKGQTQYF. The rearrangement joins TRBV19 to TRBJ2-5, with D possibly matching TRBD1 (5 bases). CDR1 and CDR2 from the germline V gene are LNHDA and SQIVND (reference sequence). The CDR3 contains 15 residues. V lost 5 bases and J 6 bases, leaving 19 bases between the germline ends.

As DNA, the CDR3 is TGTGCCAGCAGCTTGGAACTAGCCGACACCGGGGAGCTGTTTTTT. It codes for CASSLELADTGELFF. This chain connects TRBV5-4 to TRBJ2-2; perhaps TRBD2 as D (6 bases). The CDR3 totals 15 residues. Per the germline V gene, CDR1 is SGHNT and CDR2 is YYREEE (reference sequence). V dropped 0 bases and J dropped 3 bases, with 9 bases sitting between them.

The chain joins TRBV9 to TRBJ2-2; the D is unclear. The CDR3 is 14 amino acids. The germline V gene encodes CDR1 SGDLS and CDR2 YYNGEE. V lost 0 bases to trimming and J lost 6 bases, with 9 bases between them. The CDR3 DNA sequence: TGTGCCAGCAGCGTAGATTTTTCGGCCGGGGAGCTGTTTTTT. This gives the protein CASSVDFSAGELFF.

This chain links TRBV14 with TRBJ2-3, with 7 bases lining up with TRBD2. Germline loops: CDR1 SGHDN, CDR2 FVKESK. The CDR3 totals 15 residues. Losses at the gene ends were 4 bases for V and 0 bases for J; bases not matched to a gene: 4. The CDR3 DNA reads as TGTGCCAGCAGCCCCGCACTAGCGAGCACAGATACGCAGTATTTT. It yields the protein CASSPALASTDTQYF.

The chain joins TRBV4-1 to TRBJ1-2; 8 bases map to TRBD1. The CDR3 totals 17 residues. The V segment lost 5 bases and the J segment 5 bases; nucleotides outside the gene matches: 16. Germline V gene lookup returns CDR1 MGHRA and CDR2 YSYEKL. The CDR3 DNA reads as TGCGCCAGCAGCTTCGGACAGGGCCCGTTAGCTTTTTATGGCTACACCTTC. Residues: CASSFGQGPLAFYGYTF.

This chain connects TRBV11-3 to TRBJ2-7, with 7 bases that match TRBD1. Trimming at V came to 5 bases and at J to 2 bases, leaving 6 bases not matched to a gene. This CDR3 is 14 amino acids long. In germline, CDR1 is SGHNT, CDR2 YENEEA. The CDR3 here is CASSLRDRPYEQYF. The CDR3 nucleotides are TGTGCCAGCAGCCTCCGGGACAGACCCTACGAGCAGTACTTC.

J is TRBJ1-1 and V is TRBV6-6; a weak D match, TRBD1 (6 bases). Germline V gene sequence: CDR1 MNHNY, CDR2 SVGAGI (reference sequence). Trimming pared 6 bases from V and 3 bases from J, leaving 11 bases between. The CDR3 runs to 13 residues. CDR3 sequence reads: CASSTTGYTEAFF. CDR3 nucleotides: TGTGCCAGCAGCACCACAGGGTACACTGAAGCTTTCTTT.

This sequence joins TRBV15 and TRBJ1-4, with a weak D call TRBD1 (5 bases). The length of the CDR3 is 15 residues. The V and J ends lost 1 base and 5 bases respectively, with 11 bases between them. CDR1 is LNHNV and CDR2 is YYDKDF in the germline V gene (reference sequence). CDR3 loop: CATSRVGQGNEKLFF. CDR3 sequence (DNA): TGTGCCACCAGCAGAGTCGGGCAGGGAAATGAAAAACTGTTTTTT.

The CDR3 bases are TGCGCCAGCAGCGGTGGGCGAGGCACAGATACGCAGTATTTT. Its protein is CASSGGRGTDTQYF. The J gene is TRBJ2-3, the V gene TRBV5-1; no firm D call. This CDR3 comprises 14 residues. Germline V gene sequence: CDR1 SGHRS, CDR2 YFSETQ. The V end was cut by 4 bases, the J end by 1 base, with 10 bases between.

The chain carries TRBV18 and TRBJ1-5, with D uncertain. This CDR3 has 14 residues. The V and J ends lost 3 bases and 5 bases respectively, with 11 bases between them. Germline CDR1 KGHSH, CDR2 LQKENI. The CDR3 sequence: CASSPNYYDQPQHF. In nucleotides, the CDR3 is TGTGCCAGCTCACCTAATTATTATGATCAGCCCCAGCATTTT.

The rearrangement joins TRBV5-1 to TRBJ2-5; 8 positions agree with TRBD1. The CDR3 contains 17 residues. V trimming: 4 bases; J trimming: 2 bases; junction bases outside the gene matches: 13. Germline V lookup: CDR1 SGHRS, CDR2 YFSETQ. The CDR3 loop reads CASSPQGQGRVQETQYF. For the CDR3, the DNA is TGCGCCAGCAGCCCACAAGGACAGGGAAGGGTTCAAGAGACCCAGTACTTC.

V is TRBV5-8 and J is TRBJ1-1; perhaps TRBD1 as D (6 bases). Germline assignment: CDR1 SGHTS and CDR2 YDEGEE. This CDR3 has 13 residues. Trimming removed 5 bases from V and 2 bases from J, with 10 bases in between. CDR3 residues: CASSSGTNTEAFF. The DNA for the CDR3 is TGTGCCAGCAGTTCCGGGACAAACACTGAAGCTTTCTTT.

This clone was counted a single time. V gene TRBV7-9 combines with J gene TRBJ2-3; TRBD2 agrees at 11 bases. Unmatched junction bases numbered 7, after V lost 6 bases and J lost 2 bases. The CDR3 has 16 residues. The germline gives CDR1 SEHNR, CDR2 FQNEAQ (reference sequence). The CDR3 DNA reads as TGTGCCAGCAGTCAAACTAGCGGGAGCGACACAGATACGCAGTATTTT. Amino acids: CASSQTSGSDTDTQYF.